This entry lists 27 T cell receptor beta chains sequenced from one sample in a study of shared clonotypes between healthy human individuals. The assay was immunoSEQ multiplex PCR, and TCRdb's table has in-frame clones only and misses some. The sample contains hundreds of thousands of clones, nearly 95% of which appear only once. Selected positively for CCR7 and CD45RO-negative, naive CD8 cells excluded terminally differentiated effector memory CD45RA+ cells. Sequencing was performed on naive CD8+ T cells sorted from blood. The source is a man aged 25 to 45 in good health.

This sequence joins TRBV10-3 and TRBJ1-1; D uncertain. The V gene lost 8 bases and the J gene lost 5 bases, with 9 bases spanning the gap. The CDR3 totals 11 residues. CDR1 is ENHRY, CDR2 SYGVKD, per germline. The CDR3 loop reads CAIRRWTEAFF. As DNA, the CDR3 is TGTGCCATCCGAAGGTGGACTGAAGCTTTCTTT.

This clone was counted once. The gene calls are TRBV19 and TRBJ1-4; D remains ambiguous. Germline V gene sequence: CDR1 LNHDA, CDR2 SQIVND (reference sequence). CDR3 length: 17 residues. V was trimmed by 3 bases and J by 8 bases, leaving 22 bases between them. CDR3 loop: CASSIVPDLTRREKLFF. The CDR3 DNA follows: TGTGCCAGTAGTATCGTTCCGGATTTGACAAGGAGAGAAAAACTGTTTTTT.

The chain recombines TRBV9 with TRBJ2-7; 10 nucleotides match TRBD2. The CDR3 totals 13 residues. Germline CDR1 and CDR2: SGDLS and YYNGEE. The V and J ends lost 6 bases and 1 base, in that order; junction bases with no gene match: 1. The CDR3 reads CASKREGSYEQYF. In DNA form, the CDR3 reads TGTGCCAGCAAGCGGGAGGGTTCCTACGAGCAGTACTTC. Together with reference TRBV9 and TRBJ2-7, the CDR3 gives the full variable domain: DSGVTQTPKHLITATGQRVTLRCSPRSGDLSVYWYQQSLDQGLQFLIQYYNGEERAKGNILERFSAQQFPDLHSELNLSSLELGDSALYFCASKREGSYEQYFGPGTRLTVT.

The chain joins TRBV6-5 to TRBJ2-7; maybe TRBD1 (5 bases). The length of the CDR3 is 14 residues. Germline values: CDR1 MNHEY, CDR2 SVGAGI. The V end lost 0 bases, the J end lost 3 bases, and 9 bases lay between the germline ends. The CDR3 DNA reads TGTGCCAGCAGTTACTCAGGGGCGTTCTACGAGCAGTACTTC. The encoded protein is CASSYSGAFYEQYF.

This chain links TRBV11-2 with TRBJ2-7, with D perhaps being TRBD1 or TRBD2 (6 bases each). The V gene lost 3 bases and the J gene lost 6 bases, with 18 bases spanning the gap. CDR1 and CDR2 (germline): SGHAT, FQNNGV. This CDR3 is 15 amino acids long. DNA of the CDR3: TGTGCCAGCAGCTTCCTAACTGGGGGGACACTCGAGCAGTACTTC. It specifies CASSFLTGGTLEQYF. Full variable domain (missing parts from reference TRBV11-2 and TRBJ2-7): EAGVAQSPRYKIIEKRQSVAFWCNPISGHATLYWYQQILGQGPKLLIQFQNNGVVDDSQLPKDRFSAERLKGVDSTLKIQPAKLEDSAVYLCASSFLTGGTLEQYFGPGTRLTVT.

J is TRBJ2-1 and V is TRBV7-9; 7 bases are shared with TRBD1. Germline V gene lookup returns CDR1 SEHNR and CDR2 FQNEAQ (reference sequence). V was pared by 1 base and J by 4 bases, with 4 bases of the junction left unmatched. The CDR3 loop spans 15 amino acids. In DNA form, the CDR3 reads TGTGCCAGCAGCTTAGTGCAGGGGGAGTACAATGAGCAGTTCTTC. Residues: CASSLVQGEYNEQFF.

This clone was counted once. The CDR3 DNA follows: TGTGCCAGCTACCGGGACAACTCCTACGAGCAGTACTTC. It encodes CASYRDNSYEQYF. The V call is TRBV2, the J call TRBJ2-7; perhaps TRBD1 as D (6 bases). The CDR3 runs to 13 residues. The ends were cut back, 8 bases at V and 0 bases at J, with 11 bases in the middle. The V gene's germline CDR1 is SNHLY and CDR2 FYNNEI.

This clone appeared once. The chain is built from TRBV4-1 and TRBJ1-3, with D perhaps matching TRBD1 (5 bases). This CDR3 has 15 amino acids. V was trimmed by 1 base and J by 4 bases, leaving 11 bases between them. CDR1 is MGHRA and CDR2 is YSYEKL in the germline V gene. CDR3 sequence: CASSQARDLGNTIYF. CDR3 DNA sequence: TGCGCCAGCAGCCAAGCAAGGGACTTAGGAAACACCATATATTTT.

V gene TRBV28 combines with J gene TRBJ1-5, with D hard to call. V lost 5 bases and J 5 bases, leaving 10 bases between the germline ends. The CDR3 totals 13 residues. Germline CDR1 reads MDHEN; CDR2 reads SYDVKM. CDR3 in DNA: TGTGCCAGCAGTGACGGACGCTATCAGCCCCAGCATTTT. Its protein product is CASSDGRYQPQHF.

The rearrangement joins TRBV9 to TRBJ2-5, with 10 positions matching TRBD2. This CDR3 is 17 amino acids long. Losses at the gene ends were 4 bases for V and 1 base for J; bases not matched to a gene: 10. Per germline, CDR1 SGDLS and CDR2 YYNGEE. CDR3: CASSRGVGLAAQETQYF. The CDR3 region has the DNA TGTGCCAGCAGCAGGGGAGTTGGACTAGCGGCCCAAGAGACCCAGTACTTC.

The chain uses TRBV4-1 and TRBJ1-1; D gene unclear. Between the trimmed V and J ends, which lost 6 bases and 6 bases, there was a span of 14 bases. CDR1 and CDR2 from the germline V gene are MGHRA and YSYEKL. The CDR3 loop spans 13 amino acids. CDR3 residues: CASRDRVAPEAFF. In DNA, the CDR3 is TGCGCCAGCAGGGATAGGGTGGCCCCTGAAGCTTTCTTT.

As for this clone: The sample carries other DNA sequences with the same CDR3. The chain carries TRBV9 and TRBJ2-7; D unresolved. The CDR3 sequence is 14 residues long. V was pared by 0 bases and J by 3 bases, with 10 bases between. Germline CDR1 and CDR2: SGDLS and YYNGEE. This CDR3 reads CASSVEGTNYEQYF. CDR3 nucleotides: TGTGCCAGCAGCGTAGAGGGAACTAACTACGAGCAGTACTTC.

A single count supports this clone. This chain connects TRBV27 to TRBJ2-3, with a weak D call TRBD1 (6 bases). V gave up 6 bases and J gave up 0 bases, with 13 bases separating them. CDR3 length: 15 amino acids. CDR1 MNHEY and CDR2 SMNVEV come from the germline V gene (reference sequence). As DNA, the CDR3 is TGTGCCAGCAGGTGGACAGTTTCTAGCACAGATACGCAGTATTTT. It is translated as CASRWTVSSTDTQYF.

This chain uses TRBV5-1 with TRBJ2-3; the D is unclear. Germline V lookup: CDR1 SGHRS, CDR2 YFSETQ. The length of the CDR3 is 16 residues. V gave up 5 bases and J gave up 0 bases, with 16 bases separating them. The CDR3, as DNA: TGCGCCAGCAGTTTCAGTACAAGCTCTAGCACAGATACGCAGTATTTT. It codes for CASSFSTSSSTDTQYF.

The chain joins TRBV27 to TRBJ2-7, with 11 bases that match TRBD2. Trimming took 5 bases from V and 6 from J; bases not matched to a gene: 9. Looked up from germline, CDR1 is MNHEY and CDR2 is SMNVEV (reference sequence). The CDR3 is 15 amino acids. The CDR3 DNA follows: TGTGCCAGCAGTCCAGTGGTAGCGGGAGGGAGCGAGCAGTACTTC. Protein sequence: CASSPVVAGGSEQYF.

Concerning this clone: Other DNA sequences in this sample translate to the same CDR3. The V and J genes are TRBV27 and TRBJ1-5; D is unclear. Trimming took off 2 bases at V and 7 bases at J, with 6 bases between the two ends. The CDR3 is 12 amino acids. Germline V gives CDR1 MNHEY, CDR2 SMNVEV (reference sequence). CDR3 region: CASSLGGQPQHF. Here the CDR3 DNA reads TGTGCCAGCAGTTTAGGCGGACAGCCCCAGCATTTT.

The gene calls are TRBV7-3 and TRBJ2-2; D is uncertain. V lost 5 bases and J lost 2, with 12 bases in between. CDR1 and CDR2 from the germline V gene are SGHTA and FQGTGA. This CDR3 comprises 15 residues. The CDR3 DNA is TGTGCCAGCAGCCTCAAAGGGTTTAACACCGGGGAGCTGTTTTTT. This translates into CASSLKGFNTGELFF.

The chain links TRBV7-2 to TRBJ2-7; D unresolved. The CDR3 extends over 14 amino acids. Trimming cost V 2 bases and J 2 bases, with 10 bases left between them. Germline V CDR1 and CDR2: SGHTA, FQGNSA. The CDR3 loop reads CASSLWDRPYEQYF. CDR3 in DNA: TGTGCCAGCAGCTTATGGGATCGACCCTACGAGCAGTACTTC.

The chain is built from TRBV7-3 and TRBJ2-1; 7 bases are shared with TRBD2. The J segment lost 5 bases and the V segment lost 4 bases, leaving 8 bases of the junction unmatched. CDR3 length: 15 amino acids. CDR1 and CDR2 from the germline V gene are SGHTA and FQGTGA. This CDR3 is CASSSVAGPNNEQFF. The CDR3 DNA follows: TGTGCCAGCAGCTCCGTAGCGGGTCCGAACAATGAGCAGTTCTTC.

The rearrangement uses TRBV9 and TRBJ1-1, with D possibly matching TRBD1 (5 bases). V lost 4 bases to trimming and J lost 4 bases, with 11 bases between them. The CDR3 runs to 13 residues. From germline, CDR1 is SGDLS and CDR2 YYNGEE. This chain's CDR3 is CASSFRGGTEAFF. Written as DNA, the CDR3 is TGTGCCAGCAGCTTCCGGGGCGGCACTGAAGCTTTCTTT.

V usage is TRBV18 and J usage is TRBJ2-5, with D maybe TRBD2 (5 bases). Germline CDR1 is KGHSH and CDR2 is LQKENI. The CDR3 length is 15 residues. Deletions cut 6 bases from V and 3 bases from J, with 17 bases between. Written as DNA, the CDR3 is TGTGCCAGCTCGGCCGTCCATCGGGGAAAAGAGACCCAGTACTTC. Its translation: CASSAVHRGKETQYF. Using reference TRBV18 and TRBJ2-5 for the parts outside the CDR3, the full variable domain is NAGVMQNPRHLVRRRGQEARLRCSPMKGHSHVYWYRQLPEEGLKFMVYLQKENIIDESGMPKERFSAEFPKEGPSILRIQQVVRGDSAAYFCASSAVHRGKETQYFGPGTRLLVL.

This chain joins TRBV5-6 and TRBJ2-7; D possibly matches TRBD1 or TRBD2 (5 bases each). The CDR3 spans 14 residues. Germline V gene data show CDR1 as SGHDT and CDR2 as YYEEEE. V shed 0 bases and J shed 4 bases, with 11 bases lying between them. The CDR3 reads CASSLGDGQYEQYF. Written as DNA, the CDR3 is TGTGCCAGCAGCTTGGGGGACGGTCAATACGAGCAGTACTTC.

This chain links TRBV15 with TRBJ2-7, with 8 bases fitting TRBD1. V was pared by 5 bases and J by 4 bases, with 7 bases of the junction left unmatched. The CDR3 is 14 amino acids. CDR1 and CDR2 (germline): LNHNV, YYDKDF (reference sequence). CDR3 nucleotide sequence: TGTGCCACCAGCGAGACAGGGGACTTTTACGAGCAGTACTTC. It yields the protein CATSETGDFYEQYF. The full variable domain, with the rest looked up from reference TRBV15 and TRBJ2-7, is DAMVIQNPRYQVTQFGKPVTLSCSQTLNHNVMYWYQQKSSQAPKLLFHYYDKDFNNEADTPDNFQSRRPNTSFCFLDIRSPGLGDTAMYLCATSETGDFYEQYFGPGTRLTVT.

The chain combines TRBV7-6 with TRBJ2-7; 7 bases line up with TRBD1. The CDR3 runs to 13 residues. Germline lookup yields CDR1 SGHVS and CDR2 FNYEAQ. V shed 5 bases and J 2 bases; nucleotides not matched to a gene: 3. As DNA, the CDR3 is TGTGCCAGCAGCCCGGGACAGACCTACGAGCAGTACTTC. As protein: CASSPGQTYEQYF.

This clone was recorded a few times. The rearrangement joins TRBV4-1 to TRBJ2-7; the D is unclear. Trimming took 1 base from V and 6 from J, leaving 13 bases between them. The germline gives CDR1 MGHRA, CDR2 YSYEKL. The length of the CDR3 is 14 residues. CDR3 protein: CASSQGPVTGEQYF. In DNA form, the CDR3 reads TGCGCCAGCAGCCAAGGACCCGTGACCGGCGAGCAGTACTTC.

The J gene is TRBJ2-7, the V gene TRBV2; no reliable D call. V shed 5 bases and J shed 2 bases, with 16 bases lying between them. CDR1 SNHLY and CDR2 FYNNEI come from the germline V gene. The CDR3 sequence is 15 residues long. CDR3: CASSQKTGPTYEQYF. The CDR3 coding sequence is TGTGCCAGCAGTCAGAAAACGGGTCCGACCTACGAGCAGTACTTC.

The chain carries TRBV7-8 and TRBJ2-7; D call uncertain. V gave up 4 bases and J gave up 3 bases, with 10 bases separating them. The germline V gene has CDR1 SGHVS and CDR2 FQNEAQ. The CDR3 extends over 13 amino acids. CDR3 in amino acids: CASSSGGNYEQYF. The CDR3 DNA sequence: TGTGCCAGCAGCTCGGGCGGAAACTACGAGCAGTACTTC.